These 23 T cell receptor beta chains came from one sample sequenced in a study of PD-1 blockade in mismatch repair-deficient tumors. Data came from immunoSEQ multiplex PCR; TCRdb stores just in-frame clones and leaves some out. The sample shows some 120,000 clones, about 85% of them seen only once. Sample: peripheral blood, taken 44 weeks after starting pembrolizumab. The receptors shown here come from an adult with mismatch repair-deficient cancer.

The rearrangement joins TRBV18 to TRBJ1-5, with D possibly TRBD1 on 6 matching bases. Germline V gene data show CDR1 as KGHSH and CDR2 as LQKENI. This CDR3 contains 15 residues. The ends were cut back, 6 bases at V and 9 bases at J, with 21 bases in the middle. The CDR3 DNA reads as TGTGCCAGCTCCCCATGGAGGGGGATCTTTTGGCCCCAGCATTTT. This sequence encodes CASSPWRGIFWPQHF.

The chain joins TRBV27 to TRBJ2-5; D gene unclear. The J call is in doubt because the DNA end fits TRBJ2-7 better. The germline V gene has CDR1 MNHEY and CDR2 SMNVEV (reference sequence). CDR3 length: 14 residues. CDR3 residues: CASSPRSESYEQYF. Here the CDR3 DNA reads TGTGCCAGCAGTCCCCGCAGCGAATCCTACGAGCAGTACTTC.

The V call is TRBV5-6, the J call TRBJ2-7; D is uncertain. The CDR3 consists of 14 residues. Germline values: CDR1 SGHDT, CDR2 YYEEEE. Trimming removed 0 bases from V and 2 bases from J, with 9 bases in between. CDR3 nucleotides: TGTGCCAGCAGCTTGGGTGAGACCCCCTACGAGCAGTACTTC. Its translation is CASSLGETPYEQYF.

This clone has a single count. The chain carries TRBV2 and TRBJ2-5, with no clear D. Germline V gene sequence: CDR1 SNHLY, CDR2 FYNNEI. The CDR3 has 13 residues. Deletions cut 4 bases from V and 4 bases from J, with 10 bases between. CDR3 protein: CASSVETIETQYF. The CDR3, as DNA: TGTGCCAGCAGTGTCGAGACAATAGAGACCCAGTACTTC.

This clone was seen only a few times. The CDR3 nucleotides are TGTGCCAGCAGTGAATGGAGAGGGAATGGCTACACCTTC. As protein: CASSEWRGNGYTF. The J gene is TRBJ1-2, the V gene TRBV25-1, with D unclear. Between the trimmed V and J ends, which lost 1 base and 6 bases, there was a span of 9 bases. The germline gives CDR1 MGHDK, CDR2 SYGVNS. The CDR3 runs 13 residues.

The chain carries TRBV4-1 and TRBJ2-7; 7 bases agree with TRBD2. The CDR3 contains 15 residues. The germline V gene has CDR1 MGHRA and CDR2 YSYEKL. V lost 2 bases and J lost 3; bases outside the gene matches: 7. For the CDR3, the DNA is TGCGCCAGCAGCCAAAATAGCGGGTGGGACTACGAGCAGTACTTC. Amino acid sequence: CASSQNSGWDYEQYF.

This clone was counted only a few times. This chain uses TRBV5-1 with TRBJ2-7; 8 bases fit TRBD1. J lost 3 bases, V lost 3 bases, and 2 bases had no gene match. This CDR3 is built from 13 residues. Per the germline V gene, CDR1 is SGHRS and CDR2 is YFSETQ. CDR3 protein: CASSSDRGYEQYF. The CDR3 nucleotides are TGCGCCAGCAGCTCCGACAGGGGCTACGAGCAGTACTTC. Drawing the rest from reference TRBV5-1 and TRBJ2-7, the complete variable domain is KAGVTQTPRYLIKTRGQQVTLSCSPISGHRSVSWYQQTPGQGLQFLFEYFSETQRNKGNFPGRFSGRQFSNSRSEMNVSTLELGDSALYLCASSSDRGYEQYFGPGTRLTVT.

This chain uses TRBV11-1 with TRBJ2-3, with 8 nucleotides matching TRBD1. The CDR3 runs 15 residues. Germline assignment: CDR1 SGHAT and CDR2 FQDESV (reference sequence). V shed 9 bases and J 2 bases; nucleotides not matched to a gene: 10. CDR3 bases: TGTGCCAGAAAACCGGGACAGGACACCACAGATACGCAGTATTTT. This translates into CARKPGQDTTDTQYF. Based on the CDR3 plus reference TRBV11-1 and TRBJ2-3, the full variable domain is EAEVAQSPRYKITEKSQAVAFWCDPISGHATLYWYRQILGQGPELLVQFQDESVVDDSQLPKDRFSAERLKGVDSTLKIQPAELGDSAMYLCARKPGQDTTDTQYFGPGTRLTVL.

The CDR3 reads CASSQDRYRGFTEAFF. The CDR3, as DNA: TGCGCCAGCAGCCAAGATCGGTACAGGGGCTTTACTGAAGCTTTCTTT. The chain is built from TRBV4-1 and TRBJ1-1; 7 bases match TRBD1. The CDR3 runs to 16 residues. The germline V gene encodes CDR1 MGHRA and CDR2 YSYEKL. Trimming at V came to 0 bases and at J to 5 bases, leaving 9 bases not matched to a gene.

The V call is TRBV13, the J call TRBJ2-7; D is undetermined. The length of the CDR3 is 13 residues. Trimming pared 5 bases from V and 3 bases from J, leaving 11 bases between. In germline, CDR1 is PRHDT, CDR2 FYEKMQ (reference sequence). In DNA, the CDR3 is TGTGCCAGCAGCACCCGGTCGCACTACGAGCAGTACTTC. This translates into CASSTRSHYEQYF. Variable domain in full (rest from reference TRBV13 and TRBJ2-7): AAGVIQSPRHLIKEKRETATLKCYPIPRHDTVYWYQQGPGQDPQFLISFYEKMQSDKGSIPDRFSAQQFSDYHSELNMSSLELGDSALYFCASSTRSHYEQYFGPGTRLTVT.

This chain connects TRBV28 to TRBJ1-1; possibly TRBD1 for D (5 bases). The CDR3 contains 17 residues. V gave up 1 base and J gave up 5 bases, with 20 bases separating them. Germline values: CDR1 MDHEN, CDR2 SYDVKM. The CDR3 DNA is TGTGCCAGCAGTTTATTACAGGCGGGGCACTCCGGTACTGAAGCTTTCTTT. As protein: CASSLLQAGHSGTEAFF.

The CDR3 loop is CASSLERGGSDTQYF. CDR3 sequence (DNA): TGCGCCAGCAGCTTGGAGCGGGGAGGGTCAGATACGCAGTATTTT. The V and J genes are TRBV5-1 and TRBJ2-3; 7 bases are shared with TRBD2. Germline V gives CDR1 SGHRS, CDR2 YFSETQ. V shed 0 bases, J shed 4 bases, and the junction held 5 bases outside the gene matches. CDR3 length: 15 amino acids.

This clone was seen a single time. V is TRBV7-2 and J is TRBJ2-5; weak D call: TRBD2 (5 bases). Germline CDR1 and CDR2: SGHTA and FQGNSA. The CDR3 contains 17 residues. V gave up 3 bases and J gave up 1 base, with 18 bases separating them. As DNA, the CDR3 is TGTGCCAGCAGCTTGAGGTATCTGGCGGGCGTCCAAGAGACCCAGTACTTC. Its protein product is CASSLRYLAGVQETQYF.

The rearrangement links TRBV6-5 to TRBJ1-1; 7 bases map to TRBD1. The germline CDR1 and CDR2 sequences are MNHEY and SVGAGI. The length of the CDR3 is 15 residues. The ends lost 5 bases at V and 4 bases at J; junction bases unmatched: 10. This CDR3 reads CASSPRGTAGTEAFF. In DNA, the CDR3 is TGTGCCAGCAGTCCGAGAGGGACAGCGGGCACTGAAGCTTTCTTT.

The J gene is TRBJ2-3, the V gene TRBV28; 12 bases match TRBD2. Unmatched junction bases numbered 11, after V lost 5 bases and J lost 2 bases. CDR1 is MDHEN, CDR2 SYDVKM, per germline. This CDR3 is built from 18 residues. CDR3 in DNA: TGTGCCAGCAGTCCGCTAGCGGGAGGGCCAGACCACACAGATACGCAGTATTTT. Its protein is CASSPLAGGPDHTDTQYF.

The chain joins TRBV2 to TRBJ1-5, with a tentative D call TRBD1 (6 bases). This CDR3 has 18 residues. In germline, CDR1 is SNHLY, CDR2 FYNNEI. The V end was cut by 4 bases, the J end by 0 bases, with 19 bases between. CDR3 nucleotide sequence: TGTGCCAGCAGTGCCCAGGGGCTCTATTCTAATAGCAATCAGCCCCAGCATTTT. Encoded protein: CASSAQGLYSNSNQPQHF.

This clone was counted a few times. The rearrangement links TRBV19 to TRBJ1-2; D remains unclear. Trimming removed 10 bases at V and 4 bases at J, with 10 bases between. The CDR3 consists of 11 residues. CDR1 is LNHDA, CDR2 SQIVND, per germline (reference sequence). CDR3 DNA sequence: TGTGCCACCAAATATGGCTATGGCTACACCTTC. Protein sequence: CATKYGYGYTF.

This CDR3 is CASSNQGDYGYTF. In nucleotides, the CDR3 is TGTGCCAGCAGCAATCAGGGGGACTATGGCTACACCTTC. The rearrangement links TRBV13 to TRBJ1-2; 7 bases are shared with TRBD1. Unmatched junction bases numbered 3, after V lost 5 bases and J lost 3 bases. The CDR3 sequence is 13 residues long. Germline values: CDR1 PRHDT, CDR2 FYEKMQ (reference sequence).

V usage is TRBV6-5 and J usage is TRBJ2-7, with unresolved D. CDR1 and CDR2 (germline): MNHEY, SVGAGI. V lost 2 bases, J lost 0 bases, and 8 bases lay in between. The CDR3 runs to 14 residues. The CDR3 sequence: CASSYEDGSYEQYF. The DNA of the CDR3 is TGTGCCAGCAGTTACGAGGACGGCTCCTACGAGCAGTACTTC.

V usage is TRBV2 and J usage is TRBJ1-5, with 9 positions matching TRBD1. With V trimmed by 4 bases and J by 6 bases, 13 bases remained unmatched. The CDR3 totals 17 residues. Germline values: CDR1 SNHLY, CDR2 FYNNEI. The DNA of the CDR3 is TGTGCCAGCAGTGCCGAGAGGTGGGGGACAGGGACTCAGCCCCAGCATTTT. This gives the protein CASSAERWGTGTQPQHF.

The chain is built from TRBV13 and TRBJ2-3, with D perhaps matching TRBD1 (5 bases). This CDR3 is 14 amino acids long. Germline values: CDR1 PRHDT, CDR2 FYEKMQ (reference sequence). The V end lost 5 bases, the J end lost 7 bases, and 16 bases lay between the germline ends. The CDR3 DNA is TGTGCCAGCAGCCGAAATAAAGGACACCATACGCAGTATTTT. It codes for CASSRNKGHHTQYF.

CDR3 amino acids: CASSPQGADTQYF. CDR3 in DNA: TGTGCCAGCAGCCCACAGGGGGCTGATACGCAGTATTTT. The chain uses TRBV5-6 and TRBJ2-3, with 9 bases lining up with TRBD1. This CDR3 has 13 residues. Germline V gene sequence: CDR1 SGHDT, CDR2 YYEEEE. Trimming at V came to 4 bases and at J to 6 bases, leaving 3 bases not matched to a gene. Combining the CDR3 with reference TRBV5-6 and TRBJ2-3 gives the whole variable domain DAGVTQSPTHLIKTRGQQVTLRCSPKSGHDTVSWYQQALGQGPQFIFQYYEEEERQRGNFPDRFSGHQFPNYSSELNVNALLLGDSALYLCASSPQGADTQYFGPGTRLTVL.

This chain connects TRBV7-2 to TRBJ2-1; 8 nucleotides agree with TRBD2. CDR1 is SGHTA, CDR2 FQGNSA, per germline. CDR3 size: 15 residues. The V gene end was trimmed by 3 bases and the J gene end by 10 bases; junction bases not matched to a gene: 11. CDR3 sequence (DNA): TGTGCCAGCAGCTTTAGCGGGACTCTTAATACGGAGCAGTTCTTC. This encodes CASSFSGTLNTEQFF.